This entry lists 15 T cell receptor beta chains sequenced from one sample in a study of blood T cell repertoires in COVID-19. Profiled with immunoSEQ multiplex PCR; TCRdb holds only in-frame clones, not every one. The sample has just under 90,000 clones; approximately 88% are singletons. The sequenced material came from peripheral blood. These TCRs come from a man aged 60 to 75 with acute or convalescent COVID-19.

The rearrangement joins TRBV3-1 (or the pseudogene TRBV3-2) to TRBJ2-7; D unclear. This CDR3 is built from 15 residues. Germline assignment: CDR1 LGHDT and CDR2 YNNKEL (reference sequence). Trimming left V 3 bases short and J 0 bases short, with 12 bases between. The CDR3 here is CASSQASLSSYEQYF. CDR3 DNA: TGTGCCAGCAGCCAGGCAAGTTTAAGCTCCTACGAGCAGTACTTC.

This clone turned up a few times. CDR3 DNA: TGCGCCAGCAGCTCGGACAGGAGGGGCTATGGCTACACCTTC. Translation: CASSSDRRGYGYTF. The chain carries TRBV10-1 and TRBJ1-2, with 7 bases fitting TRBD1. Germline-derived CDR1 and CDR2 are WNHNN and SYGVQD (reference sequence). The trim removed 6 bases at V and 4 bases at J, leaving 8 bases unmatched. CDR3 length equals 14 residues.

Here the CDR3 DNA reads TGTGCCTCGGACAGGGGGCTGGCCGGGGAGCTGTTTTTT. Translating it yields CASDRGLAGELFF. The rearrangement joins TRBV19 to TRBJ2-2; TRBD1 matches at 11 bases. Germline V gene lookup returns CDR1 LNHDA and CDR2 SQIVND (reference sequence). The CDR3 covers 13 residues. The V segment lost 11 bases and the J segment 6 bases; nucleotides outside the gene matches: 5.

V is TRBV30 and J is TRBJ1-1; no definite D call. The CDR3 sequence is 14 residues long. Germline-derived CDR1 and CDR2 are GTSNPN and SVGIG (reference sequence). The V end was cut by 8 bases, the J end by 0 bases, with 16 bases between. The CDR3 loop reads CARDVGSLNTEAFF. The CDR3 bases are TGTGCCCGCGACGTGGGCAGCCTGAACACTGAAGCTTTCTTT.

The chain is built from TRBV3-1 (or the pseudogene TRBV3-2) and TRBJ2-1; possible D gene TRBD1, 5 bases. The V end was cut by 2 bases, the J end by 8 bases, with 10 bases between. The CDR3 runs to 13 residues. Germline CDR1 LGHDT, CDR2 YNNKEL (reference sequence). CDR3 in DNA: TGTGCCAGCAGCCAAACAGGTTGGGATGAGCAGTTCTTC. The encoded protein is CASSQTGWDEQFF.

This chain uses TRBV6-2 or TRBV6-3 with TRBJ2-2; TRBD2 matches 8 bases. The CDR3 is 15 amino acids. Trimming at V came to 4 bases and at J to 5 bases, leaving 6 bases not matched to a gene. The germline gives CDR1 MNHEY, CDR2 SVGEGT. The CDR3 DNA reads TGTGCCAGCAGTTCCGGGACTAGTTGGACCGGGGAGCTGTTTTTT. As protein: CASSSGTSWTGELFF.

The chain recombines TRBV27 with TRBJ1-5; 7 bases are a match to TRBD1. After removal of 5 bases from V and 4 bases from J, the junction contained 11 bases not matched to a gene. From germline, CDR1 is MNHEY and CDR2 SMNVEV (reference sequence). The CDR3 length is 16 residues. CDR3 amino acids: CASSPLGTADNQPQHF. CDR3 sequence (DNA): TGTGCCAGCAGTCCACTTGGGACAGCAGATAATCAGCCCCAGCATTTT.

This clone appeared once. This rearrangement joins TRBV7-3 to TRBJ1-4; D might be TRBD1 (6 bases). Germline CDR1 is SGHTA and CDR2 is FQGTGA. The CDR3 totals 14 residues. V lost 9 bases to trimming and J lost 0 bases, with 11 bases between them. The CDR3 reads CASDRFPTNEKLFF. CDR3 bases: TGTGCCAGTGACAGGTTCCCAACTAATGAAAAACTGTTTTTT.

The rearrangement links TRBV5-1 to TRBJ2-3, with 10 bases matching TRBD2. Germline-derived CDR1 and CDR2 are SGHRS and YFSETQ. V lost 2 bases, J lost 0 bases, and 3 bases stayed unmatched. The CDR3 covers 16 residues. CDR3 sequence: CASSFSGRPSTDTQYF. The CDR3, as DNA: TGCGCCAGCAGCTTTAGCGGGAGGCCGAGCACAGATACGCAGTATTTT.

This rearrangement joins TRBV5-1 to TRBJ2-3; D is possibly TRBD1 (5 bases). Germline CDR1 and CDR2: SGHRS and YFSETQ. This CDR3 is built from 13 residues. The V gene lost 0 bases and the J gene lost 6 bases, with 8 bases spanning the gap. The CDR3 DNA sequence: TGCGCCAGCAGCTTGGGGGGCTATGATACGCAGTATTTT. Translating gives CASSLGGYDTQYF.

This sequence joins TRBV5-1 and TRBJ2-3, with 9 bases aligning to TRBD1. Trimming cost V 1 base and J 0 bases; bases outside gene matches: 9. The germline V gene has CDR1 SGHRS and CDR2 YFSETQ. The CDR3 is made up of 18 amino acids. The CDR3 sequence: CASSLSGQGIRSTDTQYF. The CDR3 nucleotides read TGCGCCAGCAGCTTGAGTGGACAGGGGATAAGGAGCACAGATACGCAGTATTTT. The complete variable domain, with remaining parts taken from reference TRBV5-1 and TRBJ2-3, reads KAGVTQTPRYLIKTRGQQVTLSCSPISGHRSVSWYQQTPGQGLQFLFEYFSETQRNKGNFPGRFSGRQFSNSRSEMNVSTLELGDSALYLCASSLSGQGIRSTDTQYFGPGTRLTVL.

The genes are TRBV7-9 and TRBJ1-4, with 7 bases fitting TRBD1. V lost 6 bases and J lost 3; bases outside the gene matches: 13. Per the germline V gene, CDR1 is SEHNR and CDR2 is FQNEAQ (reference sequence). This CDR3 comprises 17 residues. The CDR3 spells CASRDAGTEEANEKLFF. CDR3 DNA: TGTGCCAGCAGAGACGCCGGGACAGAAGAGGCTAATGAAAAACTGTTTTTT.

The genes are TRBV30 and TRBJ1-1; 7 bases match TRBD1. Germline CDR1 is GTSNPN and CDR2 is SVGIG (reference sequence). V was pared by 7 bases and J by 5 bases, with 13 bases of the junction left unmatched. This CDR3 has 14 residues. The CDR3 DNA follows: TGTGCCTCAACGGGACAGCTGGTAGGAACTGAAGCTTTCTTT. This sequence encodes CASTGQLVGTEAFF.

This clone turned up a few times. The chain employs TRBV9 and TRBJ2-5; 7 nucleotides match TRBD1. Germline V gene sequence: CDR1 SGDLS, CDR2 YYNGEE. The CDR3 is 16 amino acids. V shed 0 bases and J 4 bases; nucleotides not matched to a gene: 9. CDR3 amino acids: CASSVGRGHPSETQYF. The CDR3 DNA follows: TGTGCCAGCAGCGTAGGAAGGGGGCACCCCTCAGAGACCCAGTACTTC. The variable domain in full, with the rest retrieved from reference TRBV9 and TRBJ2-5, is DSGVTQTPKHLITATGQRVTLRCSPRSGDLSVYWYQQSLDQGLQFLIQYYNGEERAKGNILERFSAQQFPDLHSELNLSSLELGDSALYFCASSVGRGHPSETQYFGPGTRLLVL.

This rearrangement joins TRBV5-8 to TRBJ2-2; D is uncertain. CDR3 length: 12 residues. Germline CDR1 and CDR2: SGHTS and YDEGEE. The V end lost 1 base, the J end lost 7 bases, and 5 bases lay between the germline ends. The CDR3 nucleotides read TGTGCCAGCAGCTTGCGTCTCGGGGAGCTGTTTTTT. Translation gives CASSLRLGELFF. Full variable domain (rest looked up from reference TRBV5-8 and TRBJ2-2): EAGVTQSPTHLIKTRGQQATLRCSPISGHTSVYWYQQALGLGLQFLLWYDEGEERNRGNFPPRFSGRQFPNYSSELNVNALELEDSALYLCASSLRLGELFFGEGSRLTVL.